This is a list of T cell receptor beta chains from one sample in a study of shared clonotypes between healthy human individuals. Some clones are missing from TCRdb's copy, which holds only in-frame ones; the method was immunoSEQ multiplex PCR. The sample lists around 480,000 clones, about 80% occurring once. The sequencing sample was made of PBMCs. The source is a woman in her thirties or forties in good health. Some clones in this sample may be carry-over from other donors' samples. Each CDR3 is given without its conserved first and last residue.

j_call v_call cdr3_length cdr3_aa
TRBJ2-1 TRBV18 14 ASSPGGSSGSGEQF
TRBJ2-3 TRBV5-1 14 ASSLGGRGGTDTQY
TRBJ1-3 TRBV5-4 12 ASSLESAGNTIY
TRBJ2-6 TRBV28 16 ASSLRPGTGAGANVLT
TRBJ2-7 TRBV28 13 ASRSRGIITYEQY
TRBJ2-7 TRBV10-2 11 ASSEGSTYEQY
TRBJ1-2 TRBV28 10 AAEGLNYGYT
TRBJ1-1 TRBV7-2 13 ASSPGGAGSTEAF
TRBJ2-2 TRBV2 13 ASSESGSNTGELF
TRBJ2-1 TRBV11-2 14 ASSLDSRYSYNEQF
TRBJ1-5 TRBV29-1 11 SVADRGDQPQH
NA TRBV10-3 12 AISETSGRYEQY
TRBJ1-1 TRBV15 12 ATGLPDMNTEAF
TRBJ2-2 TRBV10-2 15 ASSDGAGAQNTGELF
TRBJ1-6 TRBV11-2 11 ASSPTGVSPLH
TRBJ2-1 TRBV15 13 ATSRGEDGYNEQF
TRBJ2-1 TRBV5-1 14 ASSLGTETFYNEQF
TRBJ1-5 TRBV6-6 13 ASSYQALGNQPQH
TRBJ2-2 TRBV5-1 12 ASSSGAETGELF
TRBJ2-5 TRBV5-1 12 ASSLQTLSETQY
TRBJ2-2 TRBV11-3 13 ASSLTPGDTGELF
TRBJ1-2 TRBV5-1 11 ASRRTGNYGYT
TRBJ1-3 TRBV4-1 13 ASSQDRDAGNTIY
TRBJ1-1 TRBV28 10 ASSLWGHEAF
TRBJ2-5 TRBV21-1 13 ASTRAEGAGETQY
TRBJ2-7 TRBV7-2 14 ASSLASGRTLTGQY
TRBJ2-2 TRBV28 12 ASTELAVTGELF
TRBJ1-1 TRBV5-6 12 ASSLATQNTEAF